These 21 T cell receptor beta chains originate from one sample sequenced in a study of OX40 agonist ivuxolimab in advanced cancers. Measured with immunoSEQ multiplex PCR; TCRdb has only the in-frame clones, and not every one. This table holds tens of thousands of clones, 80% to 90% found once. This material consisted of CD4+ or CD8+ T cells sorted from blood, taken in a trial of the OX40 agonist ivuxolimab. These TCRs come from an adult with an advanced solid tumor such as melanoma, head and neck, liver or kidney cancer.

This clone has a single count. The chain has TRBV28 and TRBJ2-6; a possible D gene is TRBD1 (5 bases). Germline lookup yields CDR1 MDHEN and CDR2 SYDVKM. CDR3 length equals 15 residues. The V end lost 3 bases, the J end lost 1 base, and 7 bases lay between the germline ends. The CDR3 bases are TGTGCCAGCAGTTTCTCAGGGTCTGGGGCCAACGTCCTGACTTTC. It is translated as CASSFSGSGANVLTF.

V usage is TRBV4-3 and J usage is TRBJ2-3, with 11 bases that match TRBD2. Germline assignment: CDR1 LGHNA and CDR2 YSLEER. The CDR3 runs to 21 residues. V trimming: 4 bases; J trimming: 3 bases; junction bases outside the gene matches: 21. CDR3 loop: CASSPQGGDQLTSGDTDTQYF. The DNA of the CDR3 is TGCGCCAGCAGCCCCCAAGGGGGCGACCAATTGACTAGCGGGGATACAGATACGCAGTATTTT.

This clone was detected only once. This chain connects TRBV4-3 to TRBJ2-1; D is unresolved. This CDR3 spans 13 amino acids. Trimming removed 3 bases from V and 7 bases from J, with 10 bases in between. The germline V gene encodes CDR1 LGHNA and CDR2 YSLEER. For the CDR3, the DNA is TGCGCCAGCAGCCAGCTTTCTAGTAATGAGCAGTTCTTC. Translated: CASSQLSSNEQFF.

The V and J genes are TRBV30 and TRBJ1-5; 8 bases are shared with TRBD1. Germline values: CDR1 GTSNPN, CDR2 SVGIG (reference sequence). The CDR3 length is 16 residues. With 0 bases clipped from V and 5 bases from J, the junction kept 9 bases outside the gene matches. The CDR3 DNA reads TGTGCCTGGAGTGTACGGACAGGGATTATAGATCAGCCCCAGCATTTT. Its protein product is CAWSVRTGIIDQPQHF.

This sequence joins TRBV4-3 and TRBJ2-1; D is undetermined. Trimming took 0 bases from V and 0 from J, leaving 9 bases between them. Looked up from germline, CDR1 is LGHNA and CDR2 is YSLEER. The CDR3 covers 16 residues. The CDR3 region is CASSQEVPGSYNEQFF. CDR3 coding DNA: TGCGCCAGCAGCCAAGAAGTCCCCGGCTCCTACAATGAGCAGTTCTTC.

The V and J genes are TRBV4-3 and TRBJ1-1, with TRBD1 identical over 8 bases. CDR3 length: 14 residues. With V trimmed by 3 bases and J by 6 bases, 6 bases remained unmatched. In germline, CDR1 is LGHNA, CDR2 YSLEER. As DNA, the CDR3 is TGCGCCAGCAGCCATCAGGGGGCCGGGGCTGAAGCTTTCTTT. Translated, it gives CASSHQGAGAEAFF.

V and J are TRBV25-1 and TRBJ2-7; the D gene is possibly TRBD1 (6 bases). This CDR3 comprises 14 residues. Germline loops: CDR1 MGHDK, CDR2 SYGVNS. The V end lost 3 bases, the J end lost 5 bases, and 14 bases lay between the germline ends. The CDR3 here is CASSEGAGDHEQYF. CDR3 sequence (DNA): TGTGCCAGCAGTGAGGGGGCAGGGGACCACGAGCAGTACTTC.

V gene TRBV9 combines with J gene TRBJ2-2; the D gene is possibly TRBD2 (7 bases). This CDR3 has 16 amino acids. Germline CDR1 SGDLS, CDR2 YYNGEE. Between the trimmed V and J ends, which lost 3 bases and 7 bases, there was a span of 19 bases. The CDR3 reads CASSDRYAGALGELFF. Written as DNA, the CDR3 is TGTGCCAGCAGCGACCGTTATGCGGGGGCCCTCGGGGAGCTGTTTTTT.

The chain has TRBV4-3 and TRBJ2-1; unclear D gene. The V gene lost 0 bases and the J gene lost 4 bases, with 10 bases spanning the gap. This CDR3 contains 15 residues. Germline V gene sequence: CDR1 LGHNA, CDR2 YSLEER. CDR3 DNA sequence: TGCGCCAGCAGCCAAGATCTTGGACGGTACAATGAGCAGTTCTTC. Amino acids: CASSQDLGRYNEQFF.

This clone was recorded at least ten times. The gene calls are TRBV7-9 and TRBJ2-7; D gene ambiguous. This CDR3 has 13 residues. Between the trimmed V and J ends, which lost 5 bases and 0 bases, there was a span of 8 bases. CDR1 is SEHNR, CDR2 FQNEAQ, per germline (reference sequence). CDR3 in amino acids: CASSQYSSYEQYF. For the CDR3, the DNA is TGTGCCAGCAGCCAATATAGCTCCTACGAGCAGTACTTC. Full variable domain (rest looked up from reference TRBV7-9 and TRBJ2-7): DTGVSQNPRHKITKRGQNVTFRCDPISEHNRLYWYRQTLGQGPEFLTYFQNEAQLEKSRLLSDRFSAERPKGSFSTLEIQRTEQGDSAMYLCASSQYSSYEQYFGPGTRLTVT.

The chain links TRBV7-9 to TRBJ2-3; TRBD1 is a possible D gene (5 bases). The germline V gene encodes CDR1 SEHNR and CDR2 FQNEAQ (reference sequence). The ends were cut back, 7 bases at V and 2 bases at J, with 22 bases in the middle. The CDR3 is 17 residues long. CDR3 sequence: CASTLIPQGWATDTQYF. The DNA of the CDR3 is TGTGCCAGCACCCTCATCCCCCAGGGCTGGGCCACAGATACGCAGTATTTT.

This rearrangement joins TRBV5-1 to TRBJ2-7; D might be TRBD1 (6 bases). Trimming left V 8 bases short and J 6 bases short, with 15 bases between. This CDR3 comprises 12 residues. CDR1 is SGHRS and CDR2 is YFSETQ in the germline V gene. The CDR3 here is CASSRTDLEQYF. The CDR3 coding sequence is TGCGCCAGTAGCAGGACAGACCTCGAGCAGTACTTC. Combining the CDR3 with reference TRBV5-1 and TRBJ2-7 gives the whole variable domain KAGVTQTPRYLIKTRGQQVTLSCSPISGHRSVSWYQQTPGQGLQFLFEYFSETQRNKGNFPGRFSGRQFSNSRSEMNVSTLELGDSALYLCASSRTDLEQYFGPGTRLTVT.

V gene TRBV29-1 combines with J gene TRBJ2-1; D is undetermined. This CDR3 region has 13 residues. V lost 8 bases, J lost 2 bases, and 13 bases lay in between. Germline V lookup: CDR1 SQVTM, CDR2 ANQGSEA. The CDR3 here is CSSKVAPYNEQFF. The CDR3 DNA reads TGCAGCTCTAAGGTAGCCCCCTACAATGAGCAGTTCTTC.

The CDR3 coding sequence is TGTGCCAGCAGCTTAGCGCAGGGGCCAGATACGCAGTATTTT. Translation gives CASSLAQGPDTQYF. The chain links TRBV7-9 to TRBJ2-3; maybe TRBD1 (6 bases). Germline values: CDR1 SEHNR, CDR2 FQNEAQ (reference sequence). The V gene lost 0 bases and the J gene lost 4 bases, with 8 bases spanning the gap. The CDR3 runs 14 residues.

This clone was recorded a few times. The chain is built from TRBV2 and TRBJ1-2, with D perhaps matching TRBD1 (5 bases). The CDR3 consists of 14 residues. Germline CDR1 and CDR2: SNHLY and FYNNEI. Trimming took 2 bases from V and 3 from J, leaving 10 bases between them. This CDR3 reads CASSERGTDYGYTF. DNA of the CDR3: TGTGCCAGCAGTGAACGGGGGACCGACTATGGCTACACCTTC. Filled out from reference TRBV2 and TRBJ1-2, the complete variable domain reads EPEVTQTPSHQVTQMGQEVILRCVPISNHLYFYWYRQILGQKVEFLVSFYNNEISEKSEIFDDQFSVERPDGSNFTLKIRSTKLEDSAMYFCASSERGTDYGYTFGSGTRLTVV.

This chain uses TRBV7-8 with TRBJ1-5, with 9 nucleotides matching TRBD1. With 2 bases clipped from V and 2 bases from J, the junction kept 7 bases outside the gene matches. This CDR3 is built from 17 residues. Germline CDR1 SGHVS, CDR2 FQNEAQ. CDR3 nucleotide sequence: TGTGCCAGCAGCTTACTAACAGGGGGCTGGGGCAATCAGCCCCAGCATTTT. Amino acids: CASSLLTGGWGNQPQHF.

The chain is built from TRBV10-3 and TRBJ1-3; D may be TRBD1 (6 bases). The germline V gene has CDR1 ENHRY and CDR2 SYGVKD. The CDR3 spans 18 residues. V was cut by 0 bases and J by 4 bases, with 19 bases left in between. This chain's CDR3 is CAISESIIWGRRGNTIYF. CDR3 bases: TGTGCCATCAGTGAGTCGATTATTTGGGGGCGACGGGGAAACACCATATATTTT.

V is TRBV6-5 and J is TRBJ1-2; D gene uncertain. V gave up 4 bases and J gave up 8 bases, with 8 bases separating them. The CDR3 extends over 11 amino acids. Germline V gene data show CDR1 as MNHEY and CDR2 as SVGAGI. For the CDR3, the DNA is TGTGCCAGCAGTTGGGGTAACGGCTACACCTTC. As protein: CASSWGNGYTF.

The genes are TRBV10-1 and TRBJ2-2; D unresolved. CDR1 WNHNN and CDR2 SYGVQD come from the germline V gene (reference sequence). Trimming took off 2 bases at V and 4 bases at J, with 17 bases between the two ends. The CDR3 is made up of 17 amino acids. The CDR3 loop reads CASSEEDAPRGTGELFF. The CDR3 region has the DNA TGCGCCAGCAGTGAGGAGGACGCTCCACGCGGCACCGGGGAGCTGTTTTTT.

The V and J genes are TRBV11-3 and TRBJ2-3; D is undetermined. Germline assignment: CDR1 SGHNT and CDR2 YENEEA. Trimming removed 5 bases from V and 6 bases from J, with 12 bases in between. CDR3 size: 13 residues. CDR3: CASSLGESDTQYF. In nucleotides, the CDR3 is TGTGCCAGCAGCCTAGGAGAATCGGATACGCAGTATTTT.

This rearrangement joins TRBV19 to TRBJ2-7; tentatively, D is TRBD1 (5 bases). The CDR3 covers 13 residues. Trimming removed 4 bases at V and 5 bases at J, with 12 bases between. Germline CDR1 LNHDA, CDR2 SQIVND (reference sequence). This CDR3 reads CASSTTATDEQYF. The CDR3 DNA sequence: TGTGCCAGTAGTACGACAGCAACTGACGAGCAGTACTTC.